One sample yielded the 22 T cell receptor beta chains listed below, sequenced in a study of cytomegalovirus exposure and HLA in healthy donors. The PCR contained 60 Vbeta and 13 Jbeta primers. Profiled with immunoSEQ multiplex PCR; TCRdb holds only in-frame clones, not every one. Here the sample spans 150,000 to 200,000 clones, roughly 85% being singletons. Source material: PBMCs. These receptor sequences come from a man aged 18 to 30 in good health and CMV-seropositive.

V usage is TRBV7-9 and J usage is TRBJ2-2; D is unclear. The V end lost 1 base, the J end lost 4 bases, and 10 bases lay between the germline ends. Germline values: CDR1 SEHNR, CDR2 FQNEAQ (reference sequence). This CDR3 has 15 amino acids. For the CDR3, the DNA is TGTGCCAGCAGCTTAGGGAGTCTCGGCACCGGGGAGCTGTTTTTT. Amino acid sequence: CASSLGSLGTGELFF.

V is TRBV6-5 and J is TRBJ2-6; 7 bases map to TRBD1. The V gene's germline CDR1 is MNHEY and CDR2 SVGAGI. Germline trimming cut 5 bases from V and 4 bases from J; bases unmatched to any gene: 5. The CDR3 has 15 residues. CDR3: CASSQSTGGANVLTF. The CDR3 bases are TGTGCCAGCAGTCAATCGACAGGGGGGGCCAACGTCCTGACTTTC.

The V call is TRBV30, the J call TRBJ1-1; no definite D call. V shed 3 bases and J shed 0 bases, with 8 bases lying between them. Germline assignment: CDR1 GTSNPN and CDR2 SVGIG (reference sequence). The CDR3 totals 13 residues. The CDR3 loop reads CAWRGGLNTEAFF. CDR3 bases: TGTGCCTGGAGGGGCGGGCTGAACACTGAAGCTTTCTTT.

V is TRBV10-1 and J is TRBJ2-5, with 8 bases identical to TRBD2. Germline CDR1 WNHNN, CDR2 SYGVQD (reference sequence). Trimming at V came to 5 bases and at J to 0 bases, leaving 5 bases not matched to a gene. The CDR3 covers 15 residues. The CDR3 loop is CASSPGLGNQETQYF. CDR3 sequence (DNA): TGCGCCAGCAGTCCGGGACTAGGGAACCAAGAGACCCAGTACTTC.

The chain is built from TRBV4-1 and TRBJ1-2; D is unclear. The V end lost 3 bases, the J end lost 3 bases, and 11 bases lay between the germline ends. CDR1 is MGHRA, CDR2 YSYEKL, per germline. The CDR3 is 14 residues long. The CDR3 protein is CASSQTRGDYGYTF. The CDR3 DNA is TGCGCCAGCAGCCAGACTCGGGGTGACTATGGCTACACCTTC.

This chain uses TRBV18 with TRBJ1-2, with a weak D call TRBD1 (5 bases). V was shortened by 2 bases and J by 0 bases, with 19 bases between the two germline ends. The CDR3 loop spans 18 amino acids. Germline CDR1 KGHSH, CDR2 LQKENI. In DNA, the CDR3 is TGTGCCAGCTCACCAATCGCTGACATGGGGCTGCCTAACTATGGCTACACCTTC. Protein product: CASSPIADMGLPNYGYTF.

The genes are TRBV19 and TRBJ1-6, with a weak D call TRBD1 (5 bases). The V gene lost 3 bases and the J gene lost 9 bases, with 15 bases spanning the gap. Germline V lookup: CDR1 LNHDA, CDR2 SQIVND (reference sequence). CDR3 length: 15 residues. For the CDR3, the DNA is TGTGCCAGTAGTATTGAGGGGCCGCGGGGTTCACCCCTCCACTTT. Translated, it gives CASSIEGPRGSPLHF.

The rearrangement joins TRBV2 to TRBJ1-6, with D perhaps matching TRBD1 (5 bases). With 8 bases removed from V and 7 bases from J, the gap between germline ends came to 12 bases. The CDR3 spans 13 residues. The germline CDR1 and CDR2 sequences are SNHLY and FYNNEI. DNA of the CDR3: TGTGCCAGCCCTAATGGGGCCAATTCACCCCTCCACTTT. Translated, it gives CASPNGANSPLHF.

The rearrangement joins TRBV5-1 to TRBJ2-7; TRBD1 matches at 11 bases. The V and J ends lost 4 bases and 6 bases, in that order; junction bases with no gene match: 6. The CDR3 totals 14 residues. Germline CDR1 SGHRS, CDR2 YFSETQ. CDR3 in amino acids: CASSPGTGGGEQYF. The CDR3 coding sequence is TGCGCCAGCAGCCCTGGGACAGGGGGTGGCGAGCAGTACTTC.

The chain uses TRBV19 and TRBJ1-1, with D hard to call. The germline gives CDR1 LNHDA, CDR2 SQIVND (reference sequence). The CDR3 consists of 12 residues. V lost 9 bases to trimming and J lost 0 bases, with 8 bases between them. The DNA for the CDR3 is TGTGCCAGCGGGTGGTTGAACACTGAAGCTTTCTTT. Amino acid sequence: CASGWLNTEAFF.

A word on this clone: A junction boundary mismatches the germline segment, possibly from a read error. V gene TRBV7-7 combines with J gene TRBJ2-5; 9 bases are a match to TRBD2. This CDR3 is built from 14 residues. Germline V lookup: CDR1 SSHAT, CDR2 FNYEAQ (reference sequence). The CDR3 DNA sequence: TGTGCTAGCAGCTTAGGGGGACTAGCTCCGACCCAGTACTTC. Amino acids: CASSLGGLAPTQYF. The whole variable domain, remainder taken from reference TRBV7-7 and TRBJ2-5, is GAGVSQSPRYKVTKRGQDVTLRCDPISSHATLYWYQQALGQGPEFLTYFNYEAQPDKSGLPSDRFSAERPEGSISTLTIQRTEQRDSAMYRCASSLGGLAPTQYFGPGTRLLVL.

This clone was seen more than once but under ten times. This rearrangement joins TRBV6-1 to TRBJ2-7; TRBD1 might be the D (6 bases). Germline CDR1 and CDR2: MNHNS and SASEGT. Between the trimmed V and J ends, which lost 6 bases and 5 bases, there was a span of 8 bases. The CDR3 covers 11 residues. As DNA, the CDR3 is TGTGCCAGCAGAACAGGGCACGAGCAGTACTTC. It encodes CASRTGHEQYF.

This chain connects TRBV9 to TRBJ2-1, with D possibly matching TRBD2 (7 bases). The CDR3 extends over 13 amino acids. Trimming removed 5 bases at V and 7 bases at J, with 13 bases between. The germline CDR1 and CDR2 sequences are SGDLS and YYNGEE. The CDR3 is CASRGGARNEQFF. The DNA of the CDR3 is TGTGCCAGCAGAGGGGGGGCCAGAAATGAGCAGTTCTTC.

This chain joins TRBV5-5 and TRBJ2-3; TRBD2 agrees at 11 bases. V shed 4 bases, J shed 5 bases, and the junction held 9 bases outside the gene matches. Germline-derived CDR1 and CDR2 are SGHKS and YYEKEE (reference sequence). The CDR3 contains 16 residues. The CDR3 DNA reads as TGTGCCAGCAGCGTACTAGCGGGGGCCGCCCTAGATACGCAGTATTTT. Its translation: CASSVLAGAALDTQYF.

The CDR3 loop is CSVEGAGTGFGYTF. CDR3 nucleotides: TGCAGCGTTGAAGGGGCCGGGACAGGGTTTGGCTACACCTTC. The chain uses TRBV29-1 and TRBJ1-2, with 9 positions matching TRBD1. Germline loops: CDR1 SQVTM, CDR2 ANQGSEA. The CDR3 is 14 residues long. The junction had 7 bases not matched to a gene; V was cut back by 1 base and J by 7 bases.

The genes are TRBV5-1 and TRBJ2-5; 10 nucleotides agree with TRBD1. V lost 3 bases, J lost 5 bases, and 7 bases stayed unmatched. The CDR3 sequence is 15 residues long. Germline V gene sequence: CDR1 SGHRS, CDR2 YFSETQ. DNA for the CDR3: TGCGCCAGCAGCTCAACGACAGGGGGCGGGGAGACCCAGTACTTC. It codes for CASSSTTGGGETQYF.

This clone was seen at least ten times. The chain has TRBV19 and TRBJ2-7, with D tentatively TRBD1 (6 bases). The CDR3 totals 14 residues. From germline, CDR1 is LNHDA and CDR2 SQIVND (reference sequence). Between the trimmed V and J ends, which lost 5 bases and 3 bases, there was a span of 14 bases. CDR3 nucleotide sequence: TGTGCCAGTAGTCGCCGGGACACAAACTACGAGCAGTACTTC. Its translation: CASSRRDTNYEQYF.

This chain joins TRBV11-2 and TRBJ1-2; D gene uncertain. Germline CDR1 SGHAT, CDR2 FQNNGV. The CDR3 extends over 13 amino acids. Trimming removed 4 bases at V and 2 bases at J, with 8 bases between. The CDR3 sequence: CASSSGSNYGYTF. In nucleotides, the CDR3 is TGTGCCAGCAGCTCCGGGTCCAACTATGGCTACACCTTC.

V and J are TRBV4-1 and TRBJ1-2; 7 nucleotides agree with TRBD1. V lost 4 bases, J lost 5 bases, and 10 bases stayed unmatched. Germline CDR1 reads MGHRA; CDR2 reads YSYEKL. The CDR3 runs to 15 residues. CDR3 residues: CASSPRQGDRYGYTF. The CDR3 nucleotides read TGCGCCAGCAGCCCCAGACAGGGAGACCGATATGGCTACACCTTC.

This clone was counted a single time. The gene calls are TRBV4-1 and TRBJ1-2; TRBD1 might be the D (5 bases). From germline, CDR1 is MGHRA and CDR2 YSYEKL. The CDR3 is 15 amino acids. With 3 bases removed from V and 6 bases from J, the gap between germline ends came to 17 bases. The CDR3 protein is CASSQIPYGGDGYTF. The CDR3 nucleotides read TGCGCCAGCAGCCAGATACCCTACGGGGGGGATGGCTACACCTTC.

The genes are TRBV6-1 and TRBJ2-7; 9 bases align to TRBD1. This CDR3 spans 16 amino acids. V was clipped by 0 bases and J by 2 bases; unmatched bases: 5. CDR1 is MNHNS and CDR2 is SASEGT in the germline V gene. The CDR3 spells CASSEARDRDPYEQYF. The CDR3 coding sequence is TGTGCCAGCAGTGAAGCGAGGGACAGGGACCCCTACGAGCAGTACTTC.

The gene calls are TRBV5-1 and TRBJ2-1; 8 positions agree with TRBD2. V lost 3 bases to trimming and J lost 2 bases; unmatched junction nucleotides: 4. The CDR3 is made up of 15 amino acids. CDR1 is SGHRS and CDR2 is YFSETQ in the germline V gene. The CDR3 sequence is CASSSGGGTYNEQFF. The CDR3 nucleotides are TGCGCCAGCAGCTCTGGCGGGGGGACCTACAATGAGCAGTTCTTC.